This T cell receptor beta chain derives from a study of cytomegalovirus exposure and HLA in healthy donors. The study ran its PCR with 60 Vbeta and 13 Jbeta primers. Repertoires were generated with immunoSEQ multiplex PCR, while TCRdb's copy carries only in-frame clones and drops some. This table has around 64,000 clones, around 86% appearing once. Whereas donors were nominally healthy upon sampling, unrecorded immune exposures were probable. The germline gives CDR1 LNHNV, CDR2 YYDKDF (reference sequence). V dropped 0 bases and J dropped 4; count of bases not matched to a gene: 2. The CDR3 sequence is 15 residues long.

Specimen: PBMCs. This receptor was obtained from a woman between 25 and 40 years old in good health and CMV-seronegative. The chain couples TRBV15 to TRBJ2-3; 9 bases are a match to TRBD2. This CDR3 reads CATSRDSGGADTQYF. The CDR3 DNA follows: TGTGCCACCAGCAGAGATAGCGGGGGCGCAGATACGCAGTATTTT.